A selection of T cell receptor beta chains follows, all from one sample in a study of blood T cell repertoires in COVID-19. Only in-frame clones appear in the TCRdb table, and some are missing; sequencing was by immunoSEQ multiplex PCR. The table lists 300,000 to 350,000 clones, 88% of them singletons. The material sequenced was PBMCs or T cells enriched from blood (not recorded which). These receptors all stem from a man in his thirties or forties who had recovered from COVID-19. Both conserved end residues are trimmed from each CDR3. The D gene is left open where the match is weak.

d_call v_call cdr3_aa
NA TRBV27 PPLGAVYEQY
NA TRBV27 ASRNRAAGEKLF
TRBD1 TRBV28 ASSLNGQGRTYGYT
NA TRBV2 ASSEEHPGANSPLH
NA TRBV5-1 ASSQQGSSGNTIY
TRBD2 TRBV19 ASSIDPAGGSDEQF
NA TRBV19 ASSNLPGHPNEKLF
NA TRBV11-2 ASTLYPGTDTQY
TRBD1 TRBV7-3 ASSLVGGQTYNEQF
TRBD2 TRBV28 ASARPGLAGGYTDTQY
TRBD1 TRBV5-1 ASSPGQGAYEQY
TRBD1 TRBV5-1 ASSLRQGLGYEAF
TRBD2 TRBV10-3 AISEFSGGARGDEQF
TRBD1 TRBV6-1 ASSEQGVGYEQY
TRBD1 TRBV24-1 ATSSTGGDSYNEQF
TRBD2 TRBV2 ARRGTSGGGQETQY
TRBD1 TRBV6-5 ASSFHRGRPEKLF
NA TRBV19 ASRSGQSSLGELF
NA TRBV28 ASSPPGTSTDTQY
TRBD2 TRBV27 ASSLESLAGYNEQF
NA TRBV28 ASTPGGKGNSPLH
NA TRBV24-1 ATSERGFRQPQH
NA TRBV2 ASSELWAPAKNIQY
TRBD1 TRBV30 AWTDFRRGRDSPLH
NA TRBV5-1 ASREGVNTEAF
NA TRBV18 ASSPPGRVGETQY
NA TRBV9 ASSGDRDIPPETQY
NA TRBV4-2 ASSQEMRGGDEKLF
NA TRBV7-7 ASSLSGDPGNTIY
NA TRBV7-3 ASSLAEKNIQY
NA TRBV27 ASSLGGQLMGNTEAF
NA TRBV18 ASSSQGFTGELF
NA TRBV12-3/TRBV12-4 ASSRTGQETQY
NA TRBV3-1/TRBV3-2 ASSQGYLSRGEQF
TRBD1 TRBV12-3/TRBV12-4 ASRGTGGNEQF
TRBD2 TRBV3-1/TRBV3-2 ASSQVAGGPKGTDTQY
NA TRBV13 ASSSQHRVETQY
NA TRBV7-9 ASSLPIQNIQY
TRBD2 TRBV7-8 ASSLKERGGAVGEQF
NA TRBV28 ASSLVRNSPLH
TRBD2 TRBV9 ASSVATGLAGGEQY
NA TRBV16 ASSQVHGVPYNEQF
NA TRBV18 ASSLRGVYTEAF
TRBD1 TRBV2 ASRTPGTGSSYEQY
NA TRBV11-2 ASSLDPGDTDGYT
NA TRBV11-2 ASSLVGQARSSPLH
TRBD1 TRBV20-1 SGTGLYGYT
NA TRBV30 AWSGGPTEAF
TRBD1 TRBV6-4 ASSVGTGFGHT
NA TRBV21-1 ASSKGRGRTGTGELF
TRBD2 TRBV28 ASTAGDNEQF
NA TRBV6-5 ASSLYTGSNYGYT
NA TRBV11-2 ASSPETYGYT
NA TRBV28 ASSLAARRPYEQY